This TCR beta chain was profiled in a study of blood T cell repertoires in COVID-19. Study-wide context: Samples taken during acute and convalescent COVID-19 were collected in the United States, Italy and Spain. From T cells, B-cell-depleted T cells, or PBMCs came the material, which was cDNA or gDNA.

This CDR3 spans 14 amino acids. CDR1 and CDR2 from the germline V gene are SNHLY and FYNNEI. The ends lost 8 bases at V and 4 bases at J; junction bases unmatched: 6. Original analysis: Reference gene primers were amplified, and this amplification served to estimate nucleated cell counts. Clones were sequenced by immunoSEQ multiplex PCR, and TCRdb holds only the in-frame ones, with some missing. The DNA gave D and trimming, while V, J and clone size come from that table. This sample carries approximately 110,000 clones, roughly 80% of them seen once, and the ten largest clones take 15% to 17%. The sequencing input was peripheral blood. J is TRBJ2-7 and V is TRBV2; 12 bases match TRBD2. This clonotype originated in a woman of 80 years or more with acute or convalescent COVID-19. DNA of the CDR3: TGTGCCAGCTCAGGACTAGCGGGGAAATACGAGCAGTACTTC. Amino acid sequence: CASSGLAGKYEQYF.